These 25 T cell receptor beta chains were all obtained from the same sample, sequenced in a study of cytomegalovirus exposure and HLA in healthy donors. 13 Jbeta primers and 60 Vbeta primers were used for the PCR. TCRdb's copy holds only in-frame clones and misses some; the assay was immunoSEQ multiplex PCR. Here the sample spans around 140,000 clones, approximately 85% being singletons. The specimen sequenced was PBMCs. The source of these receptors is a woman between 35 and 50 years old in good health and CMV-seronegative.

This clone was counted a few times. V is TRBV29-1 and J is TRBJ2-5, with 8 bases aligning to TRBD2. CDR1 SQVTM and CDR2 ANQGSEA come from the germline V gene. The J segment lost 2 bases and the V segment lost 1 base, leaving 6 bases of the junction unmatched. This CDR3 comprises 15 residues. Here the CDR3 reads CSVEGAGGRQETQYF. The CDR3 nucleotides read TGCAGCGTTGAAGGGGCGGGAGGACGACAAGAGACCCAGTACTTC.

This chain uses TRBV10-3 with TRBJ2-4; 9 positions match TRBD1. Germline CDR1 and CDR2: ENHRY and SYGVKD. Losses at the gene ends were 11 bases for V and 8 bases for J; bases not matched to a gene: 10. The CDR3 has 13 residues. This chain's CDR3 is CAVTGTGRDIQYF. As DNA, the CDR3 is TGTGCCGTCACCGGGACAGGGAGGGACATTCAGTACTTC.

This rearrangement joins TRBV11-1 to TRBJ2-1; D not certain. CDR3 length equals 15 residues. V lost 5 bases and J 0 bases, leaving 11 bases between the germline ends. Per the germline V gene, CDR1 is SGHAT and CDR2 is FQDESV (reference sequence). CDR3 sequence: CASSRLPSSYNEQFF. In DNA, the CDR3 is TGTGCCAGCAGCCGCCTACCAAGCTCCTACAATGAGCAGTTCTTC.

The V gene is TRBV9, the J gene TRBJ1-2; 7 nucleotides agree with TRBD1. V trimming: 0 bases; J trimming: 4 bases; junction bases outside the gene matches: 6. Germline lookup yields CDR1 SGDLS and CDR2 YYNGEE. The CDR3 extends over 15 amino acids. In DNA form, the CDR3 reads TGTGCCAGCAGCGTAGGACAGGGTCTAGGCTATGGCTACACCTTC. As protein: CASSVGQGLGYGYTF.

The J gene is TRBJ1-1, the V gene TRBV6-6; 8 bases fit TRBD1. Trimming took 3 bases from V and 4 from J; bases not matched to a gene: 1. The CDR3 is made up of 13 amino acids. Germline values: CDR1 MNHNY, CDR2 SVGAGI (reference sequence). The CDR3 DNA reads TGTGCCAGCAGTTATGACAGGGGCACTGAAGCTTTCTTT. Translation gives CASSYDRGTEAFF.

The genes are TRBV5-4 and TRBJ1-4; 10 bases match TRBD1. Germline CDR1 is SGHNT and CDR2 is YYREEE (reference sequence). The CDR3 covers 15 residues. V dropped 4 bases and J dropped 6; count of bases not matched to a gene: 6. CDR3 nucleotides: TGTGCCAGCAGCGGTAGCGGGACAGGGGATGAAAAACTGTTTTTT. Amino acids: CASSGSGTGDEKLFF. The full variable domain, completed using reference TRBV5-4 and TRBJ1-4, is ETGVTQSPTHLIKTRGQQVTLRCSSQSGHNTVSWYQQALGQGPQFIFQYYREEENGRGNFPPRFSGLQFPNYSSELNVNALELDDSALYLCASSGSGTGDEKLFFGSGTQLSVL.

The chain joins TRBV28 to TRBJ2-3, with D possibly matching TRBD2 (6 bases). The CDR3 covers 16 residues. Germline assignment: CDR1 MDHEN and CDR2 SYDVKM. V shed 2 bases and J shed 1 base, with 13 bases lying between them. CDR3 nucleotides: TGTGCCAGCAGTTTAGGGACCGGGAGAGGCACAGATACGCAGTATTTT. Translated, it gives CASSLGTGRGTDTQYF.

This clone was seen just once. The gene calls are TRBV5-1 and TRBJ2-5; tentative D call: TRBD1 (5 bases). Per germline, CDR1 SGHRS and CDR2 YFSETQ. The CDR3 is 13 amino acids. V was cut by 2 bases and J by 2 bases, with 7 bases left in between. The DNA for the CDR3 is TGCGCCAGCAGCTTCCAGGGACAAGAGACCCAGTACTTC. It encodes CASSFQGQETQYF.

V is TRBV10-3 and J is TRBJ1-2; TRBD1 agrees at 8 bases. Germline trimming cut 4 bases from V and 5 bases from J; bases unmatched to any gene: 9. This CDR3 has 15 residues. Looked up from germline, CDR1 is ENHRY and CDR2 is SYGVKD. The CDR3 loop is CAISGQGLFPYGYTF. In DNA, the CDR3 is TGTGCCATCAGTGGACAGGGGCTTTTCCCTTATGGCTACACCTTC.

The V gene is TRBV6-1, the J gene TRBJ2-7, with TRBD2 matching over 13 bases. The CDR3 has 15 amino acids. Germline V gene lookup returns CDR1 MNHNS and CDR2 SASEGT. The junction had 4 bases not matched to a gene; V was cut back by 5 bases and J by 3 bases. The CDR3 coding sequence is TGTGCCAGCAGTCGACTAGCGGGAGGAGACTACGAGCAGTACTTC. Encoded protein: CASSRLAGGDYEQYF.

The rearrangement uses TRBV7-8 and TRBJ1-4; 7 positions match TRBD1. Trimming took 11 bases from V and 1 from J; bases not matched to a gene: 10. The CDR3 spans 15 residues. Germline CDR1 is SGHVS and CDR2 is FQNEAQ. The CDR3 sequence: CAVRDRFLTNEKLFF. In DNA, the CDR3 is TGTGCCGTCCGGGACAGATTTTTAACTAATGAAAAACTGTTTTTT.

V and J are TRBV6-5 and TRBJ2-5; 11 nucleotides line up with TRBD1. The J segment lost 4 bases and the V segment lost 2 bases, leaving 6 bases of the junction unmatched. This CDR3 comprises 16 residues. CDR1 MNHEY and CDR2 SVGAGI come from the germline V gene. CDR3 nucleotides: TGTGCCAGCAGTTACACTGGACAGGGGGCCGGAGAGACCCAGTACTTC. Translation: CASSYTGQGAGETQYF.

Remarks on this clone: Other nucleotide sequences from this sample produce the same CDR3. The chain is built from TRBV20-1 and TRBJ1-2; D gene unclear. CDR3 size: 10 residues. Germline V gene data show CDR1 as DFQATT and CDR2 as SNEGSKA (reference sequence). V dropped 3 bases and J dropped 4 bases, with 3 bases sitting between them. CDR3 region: CSASGYGYTF. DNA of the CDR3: TGCAGTGCTAGCGGCTATGGCTACACCTTC.

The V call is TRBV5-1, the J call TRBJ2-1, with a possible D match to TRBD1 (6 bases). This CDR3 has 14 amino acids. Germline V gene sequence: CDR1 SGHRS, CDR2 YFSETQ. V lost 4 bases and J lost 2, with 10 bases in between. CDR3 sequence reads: CASSPTGAYNEQFF. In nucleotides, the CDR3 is TGCGCCAGCAGCCCGACAGGCGCCTACAATGAGCAGTTCTTC.

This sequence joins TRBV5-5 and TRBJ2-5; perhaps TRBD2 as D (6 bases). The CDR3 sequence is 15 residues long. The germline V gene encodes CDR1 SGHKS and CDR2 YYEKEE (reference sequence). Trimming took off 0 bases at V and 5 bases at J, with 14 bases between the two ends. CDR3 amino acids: CASSLGPTGVETQYF. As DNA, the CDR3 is TGTGCCAGCAGCTTGGGGCCTACGGGAGTGGAGACCCAGTACTTC.

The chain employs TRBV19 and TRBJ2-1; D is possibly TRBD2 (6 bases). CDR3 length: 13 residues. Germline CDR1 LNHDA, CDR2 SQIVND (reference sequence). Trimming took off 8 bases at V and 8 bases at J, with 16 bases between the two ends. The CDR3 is CASSDYPGDEQFF. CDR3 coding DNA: TGTGCCAGTTCGGACTATCCCGGCGATGAGCAGTTCTTC.

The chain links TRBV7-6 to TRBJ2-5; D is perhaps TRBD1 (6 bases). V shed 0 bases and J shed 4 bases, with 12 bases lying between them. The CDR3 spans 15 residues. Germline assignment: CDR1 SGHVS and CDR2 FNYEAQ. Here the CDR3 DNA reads TGTGCCAGCAGCTTAGCGATGGGGGCGCGAGAGACCCAGTACTTC. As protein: CASSLAMGARETQYF.

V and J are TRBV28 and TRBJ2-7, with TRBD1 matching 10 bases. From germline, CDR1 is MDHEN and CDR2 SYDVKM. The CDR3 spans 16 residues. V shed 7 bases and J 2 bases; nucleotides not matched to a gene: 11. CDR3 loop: CASIPPPGQGTYEQYF. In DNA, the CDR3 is TGTGCCAGCATTCCCCCCCCGGGACAGGGGACCTACGAGCAGTACTTC.

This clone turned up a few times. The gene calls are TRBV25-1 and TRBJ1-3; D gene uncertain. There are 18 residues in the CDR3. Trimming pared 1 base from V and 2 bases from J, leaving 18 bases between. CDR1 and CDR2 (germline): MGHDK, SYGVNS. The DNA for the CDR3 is TGTGCCAGCAGTGAATCTTTCATCCGGGAATTGCCTGGAAACACCATATATTTT. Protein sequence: CASSESFIRELPGNTIYF.

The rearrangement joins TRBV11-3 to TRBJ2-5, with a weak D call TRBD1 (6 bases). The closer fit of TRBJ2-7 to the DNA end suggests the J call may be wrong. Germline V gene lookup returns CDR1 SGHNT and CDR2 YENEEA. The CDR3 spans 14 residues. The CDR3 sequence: CASSNAGTNSEQYF. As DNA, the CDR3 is TGTGCCAGCTCGAACGCCGGGACAAACTCCGAGCAGTACTTC.

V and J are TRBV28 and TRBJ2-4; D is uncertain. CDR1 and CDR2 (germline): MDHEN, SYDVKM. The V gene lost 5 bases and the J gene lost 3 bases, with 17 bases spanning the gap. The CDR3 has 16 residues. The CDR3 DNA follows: TGTGCCAGCAGTCTCAGACACGCCAAAAGCAAAAACATTCAGTACTTC. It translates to CASSLRHAKSKNIQYF. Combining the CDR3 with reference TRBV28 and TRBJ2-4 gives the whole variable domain DVKVTQSSRYLVKRTGEKVFLECVQDMDHENMFWYRQDPGLGLRLIYFSYDVKMKEKGDIPEGYSVSREKKERFSLILESASTNQTSMYLCASSLRHAKSKNIQYFGAGTRLSVL.

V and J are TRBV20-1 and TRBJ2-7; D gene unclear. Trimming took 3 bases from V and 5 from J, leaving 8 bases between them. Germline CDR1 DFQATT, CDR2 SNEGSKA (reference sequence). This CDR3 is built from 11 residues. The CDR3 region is CSASGFDEQYF. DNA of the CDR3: TGCAGTGCTAGCGGGTTCGACGAGCAGTACTTC.

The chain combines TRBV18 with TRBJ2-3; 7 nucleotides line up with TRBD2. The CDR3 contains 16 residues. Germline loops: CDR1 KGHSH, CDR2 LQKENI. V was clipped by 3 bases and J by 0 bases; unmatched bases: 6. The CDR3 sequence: CASSPVRAGSTDTQYF. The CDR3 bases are TGTGCCAGCTCACCGGTTCGAGCGGGAAGCACAGATACGCAGTATTTT. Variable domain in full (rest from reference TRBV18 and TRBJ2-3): NAGVMQNPRHLVRRRGQEARLRCSPMKGHSHVYWYRQLPEEGLKFMVYLQKENIIDESGMPKERFSAEFPKEGPSILRIQQVVRGDSAAYFCASSPVRAGSTDTQYFGPGTRLTVL.

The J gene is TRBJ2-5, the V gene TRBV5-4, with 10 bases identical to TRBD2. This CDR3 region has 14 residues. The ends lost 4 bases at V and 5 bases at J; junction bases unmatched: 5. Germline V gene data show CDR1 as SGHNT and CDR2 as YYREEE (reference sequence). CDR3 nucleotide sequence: TGTGCCAGCAGCCCGGGGACTAGCGAGGAGACCCAGTACTTC. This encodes CASSPGTSEETQYF.

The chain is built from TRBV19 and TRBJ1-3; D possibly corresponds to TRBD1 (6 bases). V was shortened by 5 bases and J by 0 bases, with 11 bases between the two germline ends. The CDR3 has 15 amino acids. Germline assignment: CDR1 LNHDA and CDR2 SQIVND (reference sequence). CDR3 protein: CASSAQGTSGNTIYF. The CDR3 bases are TGTGCCAGTAGTGCACAGGGTACCTCTGGAAACACCATATATTTT.